This entry features one T cell receptor (beta chain) sequence. As yet, its antigen is unknown. This entry is derived from a study of graft-versus-host responses after intestinal transplantation. Whole-study results and caveats: Recipient marrow harbored GvH clones, some of which surfaced first in ileum or blood.

V was trimmed by 1 base and J by 3 bases, leaving 7 bases between them. Germline V CDR1 and CDR2: MGHRA, YSYEKL. The CDR3 is made up of 13 amino acids. Libraries were prepared by immunoSEQ multiplex PCR; TCRdb keeps only in-frame clonotypes and omits some of them. Here the sample spans over 75,000 clones, roughly 87% being singletons. The TCR sequence derives from a human donor who was the organ donor for an intestinal transplant. The sequenced sample was unstimulated CD8+ T cells sorted from spleen or lymph node cells, obtained before transplant. The J gene is TRBJ2-7, the V gene TRBV4-1; D gene unclear. CDR3 sequence reads: CASSQGKGYEQYF. In nucleotides, the CDR3 is TGCGCCAGCAGCCAAGGGAAGGGCTACGAGCAGTACTTC.